This entry lists 32 T cell receptor beta chains sequenced from one sample in a study of CD8 T cells in Susac syndrome. When the RNA was reverse transcribed, random hexamers were used with an input of 0.5 to 1 ug. TCRdb itself ran the immunoSEQ multiplex PCR reads through MiXCR, one entry per CDR3 protein. Here the sample spans approximately 100,000 distinct CDR3 sequences, just under 95% being singletons. The sample comprised CD8+ T cells from PBMCs. The receptors derive from a human donor in good health.

The genes are TRBV7-2 and TRBJ2-1; D unclear. Per the germline V gene, CDR1 is SGHTA and CDR2 is FQGNSA. CDR3 size: 17 residues. The V and J ends lost 0 bases and 6 bases respectively, with 18 bases between them. The CDR3 sequence is CASSLASQPKDGNEQFF. CDR3 DNA sequence: TGTGCCAGCAGCTTAGCGTCACAGCCTAAGGATGGCAATGAGCAGTTCTTC.

DNA for the CDR3: TGTGCCACTTATTTTCGCTACGAGCAGTACTTC. Its translation: CATYFRYEQYF. The genes are TRBV27 and TRBJ2-7; D is undetermined. Trimming shortened V by 10 bases and J by 3 bases, and 10 bases separated the two germline ends. From germline, CDR1 is MNHEY and CDR2 SMNVEV (reference sequence). The CDR3 loop spans 11 amino acids.

This clonotype was counted once. The CDR3 here is CASTPSRSYNEQFF. The CDR3 bases are TGTGCCAGTACCCCCAGTAGGAGTTACAATGAGCAGTTCTTC. V gene TRBV19 combines with J gene TRBJ2-1; no reliable D call. V shed 7 bases and J shed 4 bases, with 14 bases lying between them. Germline V gene sequence: CDR1 LNHDA, CDR2 SQIVND (reference sequence). The CDR3 has 14 amino acids.

This clonotype was detected once. The gene calls are TRBV5-4 and TRBJ2-1; 7 positions match TRBD2. Germline loops: CDR1 SGHNT, CDR2 YYREEE (reference sequence). Trimming cost V 1 base and J 0 bases; bases outside gene matches: 1. This CDR3 contains 15 residues. The CDR3 loop reads CASSLPGGSYNEQFF. Here the CDR3 DNA reads TGTGCCAGCAGCTTGCCGGGAGGCTCCTACAATGAGCAGTTCTTC.

The CDR3 DNA reads as TGTGCCAGCAGCCACCGACCTGACCGGGCCACGAAGGGTACCTACGAGCAGTACTTC. Residues: CASSHRPDRATKGTYEQYF. The rearrangement joins TRBV3-1 to TRBJ2-7, with no clear D. V gave up 3 bases and J gave up 2 bases, with 26 bases separating them. Germline V CDR1 and CDR2: LGHDT, YNNKEL (reference sequence). The CDR3 runs 19 residues.

The chain has TRBV29-1 and TRBJ1-1; D call uncertain. There are 11 residues in the CDR3. From germline, CDR1 is SQVTM and CDR2 ANQGSEA. V was trimmed by 7 bases and J by 5 bases, leaving 11 bases between them. The CDR3 coding sequence is TGCAGCGGTGGGGTGGGAACTGAAGCTTTCTTT. It specifies CSGGVGTEAFF. Complete variable domain (other parts from reference TRBV29-1 and TRBJ1-1): SAVISQKPSRDICQRGTSLTIQCQVDSQVTMMFWYRQQPGQSLTLIATANQGSEATYESGFVIDKFPISRPNLTFSTLTVSNMSPEDSSIYLCSGGVGTEAFFGQGTRLTVV.

The genes are TRBV11-1 and TRBJ1-1; tentatively, D is TRBD1 (6 bases). CDR1 and CDR2 from the germline V gene are SGHAT and FQDESV (reference sequence). V gave up 2 bases and J gave up 0 bases, with 10 bases separating them. The length of the CDR3 is 15 residues. The DNA of the CDR3 is TGTGCCAGCAGCTTAATGAGGGGGATGAACACTGAAGCTTTCTTT. Translating it yields CASSLMRGMNTEAFF.

V gene TRBV5-1 combines with J gene TRBJ2-2, with a tentative D call TRBD1 (5 bases). Germline CDR1 is SGHRS and CDR2 is YFSETQ. Trimming pared 2 bases from V and 6 bases from J, leaving 8 bases between. This CDR3 comprises 13 residues. The CDR3 reads CASSFGQPGELFF. In DNA form, the CDR3 reads TGCGCCAGCAGCTTTGGACAACCCGGGGAGCTGTTTTTT. The full variable domain, its missing parts supplied by reference TRBV5-1 and TRBJ2-2, is KAGVTQTPRYLIKTRGQQVTLSCSPISGHRSVSWYQQTPGQGLQFLFEYFSETQRNKGNFPGRFSGRQFSNSRSEMNVSTLELGDSALYLCASSFGQPGELFFGEGSRLTVL.

This sequence joins TRBV5-1 and TRBJ1-1; D is uncertain. Germline values: CDR1 SGHRS, CDR2 YFSETQ. The CDR3 has 13 amino acids. Trimming left V 0 bases short and J 6 bases short, with 9 bases between. The CDR3 spells CASSLDSSAEAFF. CDR3 nucleotides: TGCGCCAGCAGCTTGGACAGCTCCGCTGAAGCTTTCTTT.

The chain joins TRBV27 to TRBJ1-3; D not certain. The length of the CDR3 is 15 residues. The germline V gene has CDR1 MNHEY and CDR2 SMNVEV (reference sequence). V lost 5 bases, J lost 0 bases, and 11 bases lay in between. The CDR3 loop reads CASSPDGSSGNTIYF. CDR3 nucleotides: TGTGCCAGCAGTCCCGACGGAAGCTCTGGAAACACCATATATTTT.

The chain combines TRBV6-5 with TRBJ2-7, with 9 bases lining up with TRBD1. This CDR3 is 15 amino acids long. With V trimmed by 8 bases and J by 6 bases, 14 bases remained unmatched. Germline loops: CDR1 MNHEY, CDR2 SVGAGI. The CDR3 bases are TGTGCCAGCCGGAGGCCCGGGACAGGGATCAGCGAGCAGTACTTC. It codes for CASRRPGTGISEQYF.

V usage is TRBV25-1 and J usage is TRBJ2-7, with a weak D call TRBD1 (6 bases). CDR3 length: 17 residues. The V end lost 5 bases, the J end lost 0 bases, and 20 bases lay between the germline ends. CDR1 MGHDK and CDR2 SYGVNS come from the germline V gene. CDR3 bases: TGTGCCAGCAGTCCCCCGAGGCAGGGGCCATCCTCCTACGAGCAGTACTTC. Its translation: CASSPPRQGPSSYEQYF.

V usage is TRBV23-1 and J usage is TRBJ1-1; no clear D. TRBV23-1 is known as an ORF, though its function is uncertain. V shed 7 bases and J shed 4 bases, with 25 bases lying between them. The CDR3 length is 17 residues. The CDR3 nucleotides read TGCGCCAGCACCCCGACTCCTCCCAGCGGTGTGGGCACTGAAGCTTTCTTT. Amino acids: CASTPTPPSGVGTEAFF.

The chain uses TRBV4-3 and TRBJ2-5; no clear D gene. The germline gives CDR1 LGHNA, CDR2 YSLEER. The CDR3 is made up of 15 amino acids. Trimming took 4 bases from V and 4 from J, leaving 16 bases between them. CDR3 DNA sequence: TGCGCCAGCAGCCGTCGAGTGGAAGGCTCAGAGACCCAGTACTTC. Translating it yields CASSRRVEGSETQYF.

V is TRBV6-1 and J is TRBJ2-7; maybe TRBD2 (6 bases). This CDR3 contains 15 residues. The V gene's germline CDR1 is MNHNS and CDR2 SASEGT. V lost 2 bases and J 2 bases, leaving 13 bases between the germline ends. As DNA, the CDR3 is TGTGCCAGCAGTGAACATGGGGGGAGGACCTACGAGCAGTACTTC. It translates to CASSEHGGRTYEQYF.

V usage is TRBV20-1 and J usage is TRBJ2-1; D remains unclear. CDR3 size: 14 residues. From germline, CDR1 is DFQATT and CDR2 SNEGSKA (reference sequence). The ends were cut back, 3 bases at V and 0 bases at J, with 9 bases in the middle. CDR3 loop: CSASPTHSYNEQFF. The CDR3 DNA reads TGCAGTGCTAGTCCCACCCACTCCTACAATGAGCAGTTCTTC.

This chain uses TRBV7-6 with TRBJ2-5, with 7 nucleotides matching TRBD2. The CDR3 has 14 amino acids. Germline V gene sequence: CDR1 SGHVS, CDR2 FNYEAQ. Trimming cost V 1 base and J 4 bases; bases outside gene matches: 3. The DNA for the CDR3 is TGTGCCAGCAGCTTAGTCGGGAGGCCAGAGACCCAGTACTTC. This gives the protein CASSLVGRPETQYF.

The chain uses TRBV6-1 and TRBJ2-5, with D perhaps TRBD2 (7 bases). V was pared by 2 bases and J by 4 bases, with 11 bases between. Germline assignment: CDR1 MNHNS and CDR2 SASEGT. The CDR3 is 14 residues long. The CDR3 loop reads CASSEQGGGETQYF. CDR3 DNA sequence: TGTGCCAGCAGTGAACAGGGAGGGGGAGAGACCCAGTACTTC.

This clonotype occurred once. V gene TRBV27 combines with J gene TRBJ1-2, with a tentative D call TRBD1 (6 bases). Germline CDR1 and CDR2: MNHEY and SMNVEV (reference sequence). CDR3 size: 15 residues. V gave up 8 bases and J gave up 6 bases, with 22 bases separating them. CDR3 loop: CASYGSSNRDHGYTF. The CDR3, as DNA: TGTGCCAGCTACGGCTCCTCCAACAGGGACCATGGCTACACCTTC.

The rearrangement joins TRBV10-1 to TRBJ1-1, with D perhaps TRBD1 (6 bases). With 2 bases removed from V and 3 bases from J, the gap between germline ends came to 19 bases. This CDR3 is 17 amino acids long. Germline CDR1 reads WNHNN; CDR2 reads SYGVQD (reference sequence). The CDR3 sequence: CASSEPRTTGRYTEAFF. The CDR3, as DNA: TGCGCCAGCAGTGAGCCAAGGACGACAGGAAGATACACTGAAGCTTTCTTT.

V and J are TRBV12-3 or TRBV12-4 and TRBJ1-1; D is undetermined. V was shortened by 6 bases and J by 11 bases, with 13 bases between the two germline ends. The CDR3 extends over 11 amino acids. DNA for the CDR3: TGTGCCAGCAGAAACGTCCAAGGGGCTTTCTTT. Its protein product is CASRNVQGAFF.

Here the CDR3 DNA reads TGTGCCAGCAGCCAAAACAGCGTAGGAGAAGCTTTCTTT. Amino acid sequence: CASSQNSVGEAFF. This chain joins TRBV3-1 and TRBJ1-1; no clear D gene. Germline values: CDR1 LGHDT, CDR2 YNNKEL (reference sequence). This CDR3 has 13 amino acids. Trimming shortened V by 2 bases and J by 8 bases, and 12 bases separated the two germline ends.

This clonotype appeared a few times. V is TRBV29-1 and J is TRBJ2-7, with 8 positions matching TRBD1. Germline CDR1 reads SQVTM; CDR2 reads ANQGSEA. The V segment lost 4 bases and the J segment 6 bases; nucleotides outside the gene matches: 5. The CDR3 length is 12 residues. The DNA of the CDR3 is TGCAGCGTTGGACAGGGGTGGAGCGAGCAGTACTTC. Translation gives CSVGQGWSEQYF.

The chain's CDR3 is CASSQGSPGGTFSQYF. The CDR3 DNA reads TGTGCCAGCAGCCAAGGTTCTCCCGGGGGGACTTTTTCACAGTATTTT. V is TRBV3-1 and J is TRBJ2-3, with TRBD2 matching 7 bases. The CDR3 consists of 16 residues. V was clipped by 1 base and J by 12 bases; unmatched bases: 16. Germline CDR1 and CDR2: LGHDT and YNNKEL (reference sequence).

Only one count was recorded for this clonotype. The gene calls are TRBV2 and TRBJ2-7; TRBD2 agrees at 11 bases. The V gene's germline CDR1 is SNHLY and CDR2 FYNNEI. The CDR3 extends over 16 amino acids. J lost 2 bases, V lost 3 bases, and 6 bases had no gene match. CDR3 DNA sequence: TGTGCCAGCAGTGAGTCGACTAGCGGGATGCCCTACGAGCAGTACTTC. Its protein product is CASSESTSGMPYEQYF.

The rearrangement links TRBV7-2 to TRBJ2-5, with D unresolved. CDR3 length: 15 amino acids. Germline V CDR1 and CDR2: SGHTA, FQGNSA. The V end was cut by 0 bases, the J end by 1 base, with 9 bases between. The CDR3 coding sequence is TGTGCCAGCAGCTTAGCCGTTACCAGCCAAGAGACCCAGTACTTC. Translated, it gives CASSLAVTSQETQYF.

The V and J genes are TRBV6-6 and TRBJ2-1; TRBD2 matches 7 bases. CDR1 is MNHNY, CDR2 SVGAGI, per germline (reference sequence). The ends lost 4 bases at V and 7 bases at J; junction bases unmatched: 4. The CDR3 sequence is 13 residues long. The CDR3: CASSLDGGNEQFF. The CDR3 DNA is TGTGCCAGCAGTTTGGACGGGGGGAATGAGCAGTTCTTC.

The chain carries TRBV12-3 or TRBV12-4 and TRBJ1-5, with TRBD1 as a possible D gene (5 bases). The V gene lost 7 bases and the J gene lost 5 bases, with 21 bases spanning the gap. There are 16 residues in the CDR3. CDR3 amino acids: CASTPGGNRLDQPQHF. The CDR3 nucleotides read TGTGCCAGCACCCCGGGGGGGAATCGGTTGGATCAGCCCCAGCATTTT.

The chain employs TRBV27 and TRBJ2-5; D not certain. V was shortened by 2 bases and J by 5 bases, with 9 bases between the two germline ends. Germline CDR1 is MNHEY and CDR2 is SMNVEV (reference sequence). The CDR3 sequence is 13 residues long. The CDR3: CASSLIGRETQYF. CDR3 DNA: TGTGCCAGCAGTTTAATTGGCCGGGAGACCCAGTACTTC.

This rearrangement joins TRBV19 to TRBJ1-1; 7 bases map to TRBD1. J was trimmed by 4 bases and V by 7 bases; bases with no gene match: 9. The CDR3 extends over 14 amino acids. Per germline, CDR1 LNHDA and CDR2 SQIVND (reference sequence). The CDR3 is CASILLGGGTEAFF. In nucleotides, the CDR3 is TGTGCCAGTATTCTCTTAGGGGGCGGCACTGAAGCTTTCTTT.

The chain has TRBV27 and TRBJ2-7; weak D call: TRBD2 (5 bases). V was cut by 5 bases and J by 0 bases, with 11 bases left in between. Germline assignment: CDR1 MNHEY and CDR2 SMNVEV (reference sequence). CDR3 length: 14 residues. CDR3 protein: CASSVTIPSYEQYF. The CDR3 nucleotides read TGTGCCAGCAGTGTGACTATACCCTCCTACGAGCAGTACTTC.

V usage is TRBV20-1 and J usage is TRBJ2-4; TRBD1 agrees at 7 bases. The V and J ends lost 1 base and 1 base, in that order; junction bases with no gene match: 1. Germline loops: CDR1 DFQATT, CDR2 SNEGSKA (reference sequence). There are 14 residues in the CDR3. In DNA, the CDR3 is TGCAGTGCTAGAGCGACAGGGGCCAAAAACATTCAGTACTTC. Amino acids: CSARATGAKNIQYF.